These 21 T cell receptor beta chains originate from one sample sequenced in a study of regulatory T cells in long-lasting Graves disease. Arm-PCR of CDR3 regions and iRepertoire HTBI primers were used to build TCR beta libraries. Each CDR3 protein gets one entry after TCRdb re-called the multiplex PCR reads with MiXCR. The table includes over 500,000 distinct CDR3 sequences, around 17% detected once. Time point given: newly diagnosed GD, antithyroid drugs for less than 3 months. PBMC RNA was the source of the TCR library. This same sample was also taken into another study, of T cells in Graves' hyperthyroidism and ophthalmopathy.

Sequences were derived from peripheral blood mononuclear cells (PBMCs), sampled at new diagnosis, from a patient treated with antithyroid drugs. The receptors stem from a woman aged 25 to 45 with Graves disease.

This clonotype has a single count. This chain connects TRBV10-3 to TRBJ2-2; D may be TRBD1 or TRBD2 (5 bases each). V lost 4 bases to trimming and J lost 1 base, with 10 bases between them. The CDR3 is 15 residues long. Germline lookup yields CDR1 ENHRY and CDR2 SYGVKD. CDR3 region: CAISAGTQNTGELFF. The CDR3 region has the DNA TGTGCCATCAGTGCCGGGACCCAGAACACCGGGGAGCTGTTTTTT.

This clonotype showed up just a few times. The rearrangement joins TRBV20-1 to TRBJ1-1; 7 positions agree with TRBD1. With 3 bases clipped from V and 1 base from J, the junction kept 5 bases outside the gene matches. Germline assignment: CDR1 DFQATT and CDR2 SNEGSKA (reference sequence). The CDR3 sequence is 14 residues long. CDR3 in amino acids: CSARIDRANTEAFF. The CDR3 DNA reads as TGCAGTGCTAGGATCGACAGGGCGAACACTGAAGCTTTCTTT.

This chain links TRBV14 with TRBJ2-1; D is unresolved. Trimming pared 2 bases from V and 7 bases from J, leaving 18 bases between. The CDR3 consists of 16 residues. Germline V lookup: CDR1 SGHDN, CDR2 FVKESK. The CDR3 spells CASSQPSFSLGNEQFF. CDR3 sequence (DNA): TGTGCCAGCAGCCAACCCTCTTTTTCCTTGGGGAATGAGCAGTTCTTC.

The rearrangement joins TRBV15 to TRBJ1-4; 11 bases are a match to TRBD1. Germline CDR1 LNHNV, CDR2 YYDKDF (reference sequence). CDR3 length equals 16 residues. The ends lost 5 bases at V and 10 bases at J; junction bases unmatched: 12. CDR3 DNA: TGTGCCACCAGCGTGGGGACAGGGGGTATCGGTGGAAAACTGTTTTTT. This translates into CATSVGTGGIGGKLFF.

This clonotype has a count of ten or more. The chain recombines TRBV12-3 or TRBV12-4 with TRBJ2-1; 8 bases are a match to TRBD2. The J segment lost 6 bases and the V segment lost 7 bases, leaving 11 bases of the junction unmatched. The CDR3 contains 15 residues. The CDR3 DNA sequence: TGTGCCAGCACCCATAGCGGGATAAATGGCAATGAGCAGTTCTTC. The encoded protein is CASTHSGINGNEQFF.

This clonotype has ten or more counts. The chain carries TRBV10-3 and TRBJ1-2; D gene uncertain. With 3 bases removed from V and 7 bases from J, the gap between germline ends came to 12 bases. The CDR3 totals 13 residues. Per the germline V gene, CDR1 is ENHRY and CDR2 is SYGVKD. The CDR3, as DNA: TGTGCCATCAGTGAATTTCTTTTGAGTGGCTACACCTTC. It yields the protein CAISEFLLSGYTF.

This clonotype showed up just once. The chain links TRBV5-1 to TRBJ1-4, with a possible D match to TRBD1 (6 bases). The CDR3 is 13 amino acids. The V end was cut by 5 bases, the J end by 8 bases, with 13 bases between. Germline V lookup: CDR1 SGHRS, CDR2 YFSETQ. The CDR3 DNA reads as TGCGCCAGCAGGAGACAGGAGCGGGAAAAACTGTTTTTT. As protein: CASRRQEREKLFF.

This clonotype was counted only a few times. This may be a read error, as it is one base from a much larger clone. This chain uses TRBV6-1 with TRBJ1-4; unclear D gene. Germline V gives CDR1 MNHNS, CDR2 SASEGT. The CDR3 loop spans 14 amino acids. CDR3 loop: CASSESRRNEKLLF. The DNA for the CDR3 is TGTGCCAGCAGTGAAAGCCGACGGAATGAAAAACTGCTTTTT.

V usage is TRBV6-1 and J usage is TRBJ1-2; 8 bases line up with TRBD1. This CDR3 spans 14 amino acids. The trim removed 10 bases at V and 8 bases at J, leaving 15 bases unmatched. Germline CDR1 MNHNS, CDR2 SASEGT. The CDR3 DNA reads as TGTGCCATCCAAGGGACAGGCAGCCTTCCCGGCTACACCTTC. Translating gives CAIQGTGSLPGYTF.

This rearrangement joins TRBV29-1 to TRBJ2-7; 7 positions match TRBD1. V lost 5 bases to trimming and J lost 4 bases; unmatched junction nucleotides: 2. The CDR3 totals 11 residues. The V gene's germline CDR1 is SQVTM and CDR2 ANQGSEA. The CDR3 is CSVQQGYEQYF. CDR3 sequence (DNA): TGCAGCGTTCAACAGGGGTACGAGCAGTACTTC.

CDR3 bases: TGTGCCAGCAGCGTAGCCATCCCCTCGACTAGCGGCGCCTACAATGAGCAGTTCTTC. This encodes CASSVAIPSTSGAYNEQFF. V and J are TRBV9 and TRBJ2-1; 9 nucleotides align to TRBD2. This CDR3 region has 19 residues. The V and J ends lost 0 bases and 2 bases, in that order; junction bases with no gene match: 12. Germline CDR1 SGDLS, CDR2 YYNGEE. The full variable domain, with the rest looked up from reference TRBV9 and TRBJ2-1, is DSGVTQTPKHLITATGQRVTLRCSPRSGDLSVYWYQQSLDQGLQFLIQYYNGEERAKGNILERFSAQQFPDLHSELNLSSLELGDSALYFCASSVAIPSTSGAYNEQFFGPGTRLTVL.

The CDR3 region is CASSQGRGGYNEQFF. The CDR3 coding sequence is TGTGCCAGCAGCCAAGGGCGGGGGGGGTACAATGAGCAGTTCTTC. The chain has TRBV3-1 and TRBJ2-1, with 9 bases identical to TRBD2. Germline CDR1 reads LGHDT; CDR2 reads YNNKEL (reference sequence). The CDR3 is 15 amino acids. V was pared by 1 base and J by 4 bases, with 2 bases of the junction left unmatched.

This clonotype has a count of ten or more. V gene TRBV28 combines with J gene TRBJ2-7, with TRBD1 matching over 8 bases. The CDR3 extends over 21 amino acids. With 5 bases clipped from V and 1 base from J, the junction kept 25 bases outside the gene matches. The germline V gene has CDR1 MDHEN and CDR2 SYDVKM. This CDR3 reads CASSRGVGQGLSKLLSYEQYF. CDR3 in DNA: TGTGCCAGCAGTCGAGGAGTAGGACAGGGTCTCTCCAAACTACTTTCCTACGAGCAGTACTTC.

In its sample, this clonotype was seen many times. Written as DNA, the CDR3 is TGCGCCAGCAGCTTCACAACAGGTACCATGAACACTGAAGCTTTCTTT. Translated: CASSFTTGTMNTEAFF. The V call is TRBV5-1, the J call TRBJ1-1; tentative D call: TRBD1 (5 bases). The CDR3 has 16 amino acids. CDR1 is SGHRS, CDR2 YFSETQ, per germline. V lost 2 bases and J lost 0, with 14 bases in between.

This clonotype was detected a few times. The V call is TRBV12-3 or TRBV12-4, the J call TRBJ2-1, with 9 bases identical to TRBD1. V shed 1 base, J shed 8 bases, and the junction held 3 bases outside the gene matches. This CDR3 contains 14 residues. The CDR3: CASSLEQGAYEQFF. DNA for the CDR3: TGTGCCAGCAGTTTAGAACAGGGGGCCTATGAGCAGTTCTTC.

The chain has TRBV20-1 and TRBJ2-1, with 14 nucleotides matching TRBD2. The ends lost 6 bases at V and 9 bases at J; junction bases unmatched: 4. Germline V gene data show CDR1 as DFQATT and CDR2 as SNEGSKA (reference sequence). The CDR3 totals 13 residues. The CDR3 sequence is CSALGLAGGEQFF. The CDR3 nucleotides read TGCAGTGCCCTTGGACTAGCGGGAGGTGAGCAGTTCTTC.

This clonotype was seen more than once but under ten times. This chain connects TRBV10-2 to TRBJ1-2, with 8 bases matching TRBD1. Germline V CDR1 and CDR2: WSHSY, SAAADI. Unmatched junction bases numbered 7, after V lost 8 bases and J lost 8 bases. The CDR3 has 12 residues. The CDR3 protein is CASQAGGGGYTF. The CDR3 DNA reads TGCGCCAGCCAGGCAGGGGGCGGGGGCTACACCTTC.

This clonotype was seen a few times. The chain links TRBV27 to TRBJ2-7, with 8 bases lining up with TRBD2. This CDR3 comprises 15 residues. Germline assignment: CDR1 MNHEY and CDR2 SMNVEV (reference sequence). V lost 3 bases to trimming and J lost 2 bases; unmatched junction nucleotides: 6. The CDR3 is CASSFFAGGPYEQYF. In nucleotides, the CDR3 is TGTGCCAGCAGTTTCTTTGCGGGAGGCCCCTACGAGCAGTACTTC.

The chain combines TRBV15 with TRBJ1-2; the D gene is possibly TRBD1 (5 bases). Trimming cost V 0 bases and J 5 bases, with 13 bases left between them. The CDR3 is 15 amino acids. Germline assignment: CDR1 LNHNV and CDR2 YYDKDF (reference sequence). The CDR3 DNA reads as TGTGCCACCAGCAGAGAGAGGGGCAGGGATTATGGCTACACCTTC. Protein sequence: CATSRERGRDYGYTF. Variable domain in full (rest from reference TRBV15 and TRBJ1-2): DAMVIQNPRYQVTQFGKPVTLSCSQTLNHNVMYWYQQKSSQAPKLLFHYYDKDFNNEADTPDNFQSRRPNTSFCFLDIRSPGLGDTAMYLCATSRERGRDYGYTFGSGTRLTVV.

This clonotype has ten or more counts. V and J are TRBV6-1 and TRBJ1-2; 8 positions match TRBD1. Trimming at V came to 8 bases and at J to 8 bases, leaving 7 bases not matched to a gene. CDR1 is MNHNS and CDR2 is SASEGT in the germline V gene. The CDR3 totals 12 residues. The CDR3 DNA reads as TGTGCCAGCGCCCCGACAGGGGACGGCTACACCTTC. It codes for CASAPTGDGYTF.

This clonotype was recorded many times. The chain is built from TRBV6-1 and TRBJ2-4; D might be TRBD1 (6 bases). The CDR3 spans 15 residues. Trimming pared 4 bases from V and 1 base from J, leaving 11 bases between. Germline V gene lookup returns CDR1 MNHNS and CDR2 SASEGT. The CDR3 DNA reads TGTGCCAGCAGTGGGGCAGGGGTGGCCAAAAACATTCAGTACTTC. Amino acid sequence: CASSGAGVAKNIQYF.